This TCR beta chain was obtained from a study of cytomegalovirus exposure and HLA in healthy donors. CDR3 size: 16 residues. Germline CDR1 is SEHNR and CDR2 is FQNEAQ (reference sequence). Trimming pared 3 bases from V and 4 bases from J, leaving 16 bases between. Primers for the PCR totalled 60 Vbeta and 13 Jbeta. Only in-frame clones appear in the TCRdb table, and some are missing; sequencing was by immunoSEQ multiplex PCR. The data show around 93,000 clones, with around 84% seen just once and 3% to 3.5% held by the top ten. Specimen: PBMCs. The chain joins TRBV7-9 to TRBJ1-3; maybe TRBD1 (5 bases). The sequence came from a woman aged 40 to 50 in good health and CMV-seronegative. The DNA of the CDR3 is TGTGCCAGCAGCTTCGATGGGGCTTGGGTCGGAAACACCATATATTTT. It yields the protein CASSFDGAWVGNTIYF.